The entry below describes one T cell receptor (beta chain). The sample belongs to a study of cytotoxic CD8 clonotypes in ibrutinib-treated CLL. Study as a whole: On average, around 85,000 productive rearrangements and 255,043 productive templates per sample.

The germline gives CDR1 LNHDA, CDR2 SQIVND (reference sequence). Trimming took off 6 bases at V and 3 bases at J, with 14 bases between the two ends. CDR3 length equals 14 residues. Deep sequencing aimed at 1 in 200,000 to 1 in 1 million T cells' resolution. The method was immunoSEQ multiplex PCR; TCRdb's version includes in-frame clones alone and lacks a portion of them. This repertoire shows some 80,000 clones, 70% to 80% found once; its top ten account for more than 4.5%. This clonotype was sampled from a human donor with chronic lymphocytic leukemia. The chain couples TRBV19 to TRBJ1-2; a weak D match, TRBD1 (6 bases). This specimen was PBMCs, taken after 12 months of ibrutinib treatment. Here the CDR3 DNA reads TGTGCCAGTAGGGGACAAGGGGGACACTATGGCTACACCTTC. Translated, it gives CASRGQGGHYGYTF.